The rows below give T cell receptor beta chains drawn from one sample of a study of high-grade serous ovarian cancer treatment subgroups. Profiled with immunoSEQ multiplex PCR; TCRdb holds only in-frame clones, not every one. Here the sample spans a few thousand clones, approximately 71% being singletons. The material sequenced was tumor tissue. Receptor source: a human donor with high-grade serous ovarian cancer. Each CDR3 is given with its conserved first and last residue. The D gene is left open where the match is weak. Size tells how often a clone was seen (once, few, many) or the class of an expanded clone, and some rows leave it out.

>TRBV14|-|TRBJ2-7|-
TGTGCCAGCAGCCAAGACGACAGACCGTACGAGCAGTACTTC
CASSQDDRPYEQYF
>TRBV5-5|large|TRBJ2-5|TRBD2
TGTGCCAGCAGCTTGATCCCGGGACTAGCGGGGGCCCGCCAGTACTTC
CASSLIPGLAGARQYF
>TRBV19|medium-sized|TRBJ2-7|-
TGTGCCAGTAGTAACAGGTTTTCCTACGAGCAGTACTTC
CASSNRFSYEQYF
>TRBV19|once|TRBJ2-1|TRBD1
TGTGCCAGTAGTATGTACACCGGGACAGGGTATAGTGAGCAGTTCTTC
CASSMYTGTGYSEQFF
>TRBV7-2|-|TRBJ1-6|-
TGTGCCAGCAGCTCCCCGGGGGGGTTTAGGCGTTCACCCCTCCACTTT
CASSSPGGFRRSPLHF
>TRBV18|-|TRBJ2-5|TRBD2
TGTGCCAGCTCACCGGCTAGCGGGGGGGCAGGAGAGACCCAGTACTTC
CASSPASGGAGETQYF
>TRBV4-3|once|TRBJ2-2|TRBD1
TGCGCCAGCAGCCCGACAGGGGCGAACACCGGGGAGCTGTTTTTT
CASSPTGANTGELFF
>TRBV5-6|few|TRBJ2-1|TRBD1
TGTGCCAGCAGCACGGGGACAGTGGGGCCCAATGAGCAGTTCTTC
CASSTGTVGPNEQFF
>TRBV2|-|TRBJ1-2|TRBD1
TGTGCCAGCAGTTTAGCGCAGGGACAGGGAGCGGGTGGCTACACCTTC
CASSLAQGQGAGGYTF
>TRBV4-3|few|TRBJ2-5|TRBD2
TGCGCCAGCAGCCAAGATTTCGGCGGGGGTAATGTGGGGACCCAGTACTTC
CASSQDFGGGNVGTQYF
>TRBV4-3|few|TRBJ1-6|TRBD1
TGCGCCAGCAGCCAGGACAGGAATTCACCCCTCCACTTT
CASSQDRNSPLHF
>TRBV7-2|once|TRBJ2-1|TRBD2
TGTGCCAGCAGCCGCGTAGCTCTTAGCGGGGGCTCTAACAATGAGCAGTTCTTC
CASSRVALSGGSNNEQFF
>TRBV4-1|-|TRBJ1-4|-
TGCGCCAGCAGCCAAGATCGCGGGAGTGAAAAACTGTTTTTT
CASSQDRGSEKLFF
>TRBV10-3|-|TRBJ2-3|TRBD2
TGTGCCATCAGGGAGCGGGGGAGCACAGATACGCAGTATTTT
CAIRERGSTDTQYF
>TRBV27|large|TRBJ2-3|-
TGTGCCAGCAGTTTATCGAGGCCAGATACGCAGTATTTT
CASSLSRPDTQYF